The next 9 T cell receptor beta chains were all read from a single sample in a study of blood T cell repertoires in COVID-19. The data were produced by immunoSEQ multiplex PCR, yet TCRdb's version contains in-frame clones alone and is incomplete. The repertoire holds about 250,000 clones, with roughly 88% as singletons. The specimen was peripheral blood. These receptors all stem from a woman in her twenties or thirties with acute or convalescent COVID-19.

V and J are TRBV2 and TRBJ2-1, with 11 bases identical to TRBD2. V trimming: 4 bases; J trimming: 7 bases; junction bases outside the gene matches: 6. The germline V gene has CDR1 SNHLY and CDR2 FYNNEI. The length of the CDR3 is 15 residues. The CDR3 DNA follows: TGTGCCAGCAGTGGGACTAGCGGGTGGGCGAATGAGCAGTTCTTC. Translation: CASSGTSGWANEQFF.

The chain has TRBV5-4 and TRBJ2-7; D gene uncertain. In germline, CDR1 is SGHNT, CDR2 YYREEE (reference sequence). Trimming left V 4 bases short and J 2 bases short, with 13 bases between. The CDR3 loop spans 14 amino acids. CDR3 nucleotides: TGTGCCAGCAGCGCCATACACCCACCCTACGAGCAGTACTTC. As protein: CASSAIHPPYEQYF.

The CDR3 DNA reads as TGTGCCAGTAAAAAACCGGGACTACAAGAGACCCAGTACTTC. This translates into CASKKPGLQETQYF. The gene calls are TRBV19 and TRBJ2-5, with 7 positions matching TRBD2. Germline CDR1 is LNHDA and CDR2 is SQIVND (reference sequence). CDR3 length: 14 amino acids. With V trimmed by 7 bases and J by 2 bases, 7 bases remained unmatched.

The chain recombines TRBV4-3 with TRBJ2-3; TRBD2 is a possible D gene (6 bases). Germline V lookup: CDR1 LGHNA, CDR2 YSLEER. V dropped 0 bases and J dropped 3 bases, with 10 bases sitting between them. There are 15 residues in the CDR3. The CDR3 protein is CASSQDEGGTDTQYF. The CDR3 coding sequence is TGCGCCAGCAGCCAAGATGAGGGAGGTACAGATACGCAGTATTTT.

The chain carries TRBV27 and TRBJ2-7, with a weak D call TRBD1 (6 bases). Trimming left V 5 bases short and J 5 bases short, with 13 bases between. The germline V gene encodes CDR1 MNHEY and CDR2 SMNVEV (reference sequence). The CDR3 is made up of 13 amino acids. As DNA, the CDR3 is TGTGCCAGCAGTGAAGGGACATGGAACGAGCAGTACTTC. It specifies CASSEGTWNEQYF.

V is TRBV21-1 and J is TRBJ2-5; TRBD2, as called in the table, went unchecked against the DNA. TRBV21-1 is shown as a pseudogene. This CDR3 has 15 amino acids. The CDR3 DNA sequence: TGTGCCAGCAGAGACGTATTGGGGAGAGGGGAGACCCAGTACTTC. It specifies CASRDVLGRGETQYF.

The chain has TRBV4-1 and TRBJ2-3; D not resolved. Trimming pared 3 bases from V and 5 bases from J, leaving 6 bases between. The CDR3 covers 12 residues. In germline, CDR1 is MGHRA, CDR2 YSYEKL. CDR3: CASSHNRDTQYF. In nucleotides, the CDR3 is TGCGCCAGCAGCCACAACAGAGATACGCAGTATTTT.

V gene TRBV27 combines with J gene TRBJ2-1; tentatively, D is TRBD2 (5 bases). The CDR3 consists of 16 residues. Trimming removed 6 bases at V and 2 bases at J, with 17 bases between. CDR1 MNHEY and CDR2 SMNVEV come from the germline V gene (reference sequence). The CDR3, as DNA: TGTGCCAGCAGACCCTACGACGAGGGTACCTACAATGAGCAGTTCTTC. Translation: CASRPYDEGTYNEQFF.

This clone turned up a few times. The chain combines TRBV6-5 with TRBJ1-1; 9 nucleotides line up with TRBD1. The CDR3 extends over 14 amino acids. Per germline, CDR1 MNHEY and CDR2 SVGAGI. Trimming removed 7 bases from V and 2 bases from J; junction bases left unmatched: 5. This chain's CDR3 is CASTRQGGNTEAFF. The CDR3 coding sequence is TGTGCCAGCACGAGACAGGGGGGAAACACTGAAGCTTTCTTT.